The T cell receptor (beta chain) under discussion was sequenced for a study of cytomegalovirus exposure and HLA in healthy donors. Points from the study as a whole: Altogether, some 170 TCR beta chains were recorded as cytomegalovirus-associated. Rare TCR sequences predominated, though certain public TCRs were found in many donors. It was reportedly the case that the classifier diagnosed cytomegalovirus status with high specificity and sensitivity.

Generated by immunoSEQ multiplex PCR, the TCRdb table keeps only in-frame clones and is missing some. This table has 150,000 to 200,000 clones, roughly 83% appearing once. Donors were drawn from the roughly 120-subject validation cohort, separate from the roughly 700-subject first cohort. The CDR3 has 13 residues. CDR1 GTSNPN and CDR2 SVGIG come from the germline V gene (reference sequence). The germline V and J ends were trimmed by 0 bases and 0 bases, with 5 bases remaining between them. About this clone itself: Antigen: not known.

The clonotype comes from a man in his thirties or forties in good health and CMV-seropositive. Sequenced material: PBMCs. The gene calls are TRBV30 and TRBJ1-2; D is unclear. The CDR3 nucleotides are TGTGCCTGGAGTGTGTCAGCTAACTATGGCTACACCTTC. Translating it yields CAWSVSANYGYTF.